A selection of T cell receptor beta chains follows, all from one sample in a study of regulatory T cells in long-lasting Graves disease. Using its own MiXCR run on the multiplex PCR reads, TCRdb lists one record per CDR3 protein. The table includes 350,000 to 450,000 distinct CDR3 sequences, less than 30% detected once. The sequencing used peripheral blood mononuclear cells (PBMCs), collected when the disease was refractory, from a patient treated with antithyroid drugs. These receptor sequences come from a woman aged 40 to 50 with Graves disease. Each CDR3 is given with its conserved first and last residue. Fields, in order: clone size, V gene, J gene, D gene, CDR3 DNA, CDR3 protein. D genes are given only for firm matches. Where a row states a size, it is once, few, many or the class of an expanded clone; other rows omit it.

>.|TRBV28|TRBJ2-4|TRBD1
TGTGCCAGCGGTTTACAGGGGAAAAACATTCAGTACTTC
CASGLQGKNIQYF
>many|TRBV20-1|TRBJ2-4|TRBD1
TGCAGTGCTAATCGACAGGGGGGCAAAAACATTCAGTACTTC
CSANRQGGKNIQYF
>.|TRBV19|TRBJ1-5|.
TGTGCCAGTAGTAGAGAACAGGGTCCCGCTCAGCCCCAGCATTTT
CASSREQGPAQPQHF
>.|TRBV12-5|TRBJ2-2|.
TGTGCTAGTGGTGCGGGCCACACCAGGCTGTTTTTT
CASGAGHTRLFF
>.|TRBV18|TRBJ1-1|.
TGTGCCAGCTCACCAGTTGCGGGCTTGGACACTGAAGCTTTCTTT
CASSPVAGLDTEAFF
>.|TRBV29-1|TRBJ2-1|.
TGCAGCGTTGGGGACATCTTAACCTACAATGAGCAGTTCTTC
CSVGDILTYNEQFF
>many|TRBV24-1|TRBJ2-5|.
TGTGCCACCAGTGAAAACAACTACGGACAGCAAGAGACCCAGTACTTC
CATSENNYGQQETQYF
>many|TRBV2|TRBJ2-2|TRBD1
TGTGCCAGCAGGGACAGGTTCGACGGGGAGCTGTTTTTT
CASRDRFDGELFF
>.|TRBV6-2/TRBV6-3|TRBJ2-7|.
TGTGCCAGCAGTAGACCGAAGGAAGCCTACGAGCAGTACTTC
CASSRPKEAYEQYF
>few|TRBV29-1|TRBJ1-1|.
TGCAGCGTTGAAGATTGGGGGGGACCCAAGGTCGCTGAAGCTTTCTTT
CSVEDWGGPKVAEAFF
>few|TRBV2|TRBJ2-5|.
TGTGCCAGCATGACAGATCAGTGGAGTGAGACCCAGTACTTC
CASMTDQWSETQYF
>many|TRBV7-3|TRBJ2-5|.
TGTGCCAGCAGCGCGAACGGTGTCCAAGAGACCCAGTACTTC
CASSANGVQETQYF
>.|TRBV6-5|TRBJ1-4|.
TGTGCCAGCAGTTATGACCGTGAAAAACTGTTTTTT
CASSYDREKLFF
>.|TRBV5-1|TRBJ2-7|.
TGCGCCAGCAGCTTGGACGTCTCTTCCTACGAGCAGTACTTC
CASSLDVSSYEQYF
>many|TRBV27|TRBJ1-5|.
TGTGCCAGCAGCCCCCGTGAGTATCAGCCCCAGCATTTT
CASSPREYQPQHF
>.|TRBV11-1|TRBJ2-5|TRBD1
TGTGCCAGCAGCTACGAGATTCGGACAGGGTGGATAGGAGAGACCCAGTACTTC
CASSYEIRTGWIGETQYF
>.|TRBV7-8|TRBJ2-4|.
TGTGCCAGCAGCTTTGCAGGGGTTGGCAAAAACATTCAGTACTTC
CASSFAGVGKNIQYF
>.|TRBV28|TRBJ1-5|.
TGTGCCAGCAGTCTCACGAATATATACGGAAGCAATCAGCCCCAGCATTTT
CASSLTNIYGSNQPQHF
>many|TRBV28|TRBJ2-7|.
TGTGCCAGCACCCACAGGACGGTCTCCTACGAGCAGTACTTC
CASTHRTVSYEQYF
>.|TRBV5-1|TRBJ2-2|.
TGCGCCAGCAGCAACACAGGGCCCAAAGGTACCTGGGAGCTGTTTTTT
CASSNTGPKGTWELFF
>.|TRBV24-1|TRBJ2-2|.
TGTGCCACCAGTGATCACAGGGTCACCGGGGAGCTGTTTTTT
CATSDHRVTGELFF
>many|TRBV16|TRBJ2-7|.
TGTGCCAGCAGCCCATACGGGGGCCTCTACGAGCAGTACTTC
CASSPYGGLYEQYF
>.|TRBV11-2|TRBJ1-6|.
TGTGCCAGCAGCTTAGGGGGGGCAGGGCGTAATTCACCCCTCCACTTT
CASSLGGAGRNSPLHF
>.|TRBV4-1|TRBJ2-7|.
TGCGCCAGCAGCCAAGCCCCCGGGGCGGGTATTAGTCACGAGCAGTACTTC
CASSQAPGAGISHEQYF
>.|TRBV19|TRBJ2-7|TRBD1
TGTGCCAGTAGCCGTACACCGGGACAGAGCGAGCAGTACTTC
CASSRTPGQSEQYF
>few|TRBV7-3|TRBJ2-5|.
TGTGCCAGCAGCCCCGGGGATCTCGAGACCCAGTACTTC
CASSPGDLETQYF
>many|TRBV2|TRBJ1-6|.
TGTGCCAGCGGGAGACAGGTGTCACCCCTCCACTTT
CASGRQVSPLHF
>.|TRBV4-1|TRBJ2-5|.
TGCGCCAGCAGCCAAGATTCCCCGGAGGGAGAGACCCAGTACTTC
CASSQDSPEGETQYF
>many|TRBV10-1|TRBJ2-5|TRBD2
TGCGCCAGCAGCGCTAGCGGATACCAAGAGACCCAGTACTTC
CASSASGYQETQYF
>few|TRBV7-9|TRBJ1-1|TRBD1
TGTGCCAGCAGCTTACCGAAGGGGGCGATGAACACTGAAGCTTTCTTT
CASSLPKGAMNTEAFF
>many|TRBV20-1|TRBJ1-1|.
TGCAGTGCTAGGCTGGGGTTTGGAAACACTGAAGCTTTCTTT
CSARLGFGNTEAFF
>many|TRBV6-5|TRBJ2-7|.
TGTGCCAGCAGTTACCCCCTCAGTAGAGAGCAGTACTTC
CASSYPLSREQYF
>.|TRBV19|TRBJ2-7|.
TGTGCCAGTAGTCCAATGGACAGTTCTTCCTACGAGCAGTACTTC
CASSPMDSSSYEQYF
>.|TRBV3-1|TRBJ2-7|.
TGTGCCAGCAGCCGCGGTTGGGAAGGCGAGCAGTACTTC
CASSRGWEGEQYF
>.|TRBV20-1|TRBJ1-1|TRBD1
TGCAGTGCTAGACTTCAGGACAGGGGCGACACTGAAGCTTTCTTT
CSARLQDRGDTEAFF
>many|TRBV10-1|TRBJ1-6|.
TGCGCCAGCAGTGAATCCAGGTTTTCACCCCTCCACTTT
CASSESRFSPLHF
>.|TRBV5-5|TRBJ1-1|.
TGTGCCAGCAGCTATGAGGGGGTAGCCACTGAAGCTTTCTTT
CASSYEGVATEAFF
>.|TRBV12-3/TRBV12-4|TRBJ2-3|.
TGTGCCAGCAGTCAAGGTCCCCAAGGAACGCAGTATTTT
CASSQGPQGTQYF
>.|TRBV5-1|TRBJ2-5|.
TGCGCCAGCAGCTACCCGGCAGATGAAGAGACCCAGTACTTC
CASSYPADEETQYF
>once|TRBV10-3|TRBJ2-7|.
TGTGCCATCACCAAAAGGAGGGACAGAGGCTACGAGCAGTACTTC
CAITKRRDRGYEQYF
>few|TRBV2|TRBJ2-3|TRBD1
TGTGCCAGCAGGAGGACAGGGGGGTTGACAGATACGCAGTATTTT
CASRRTGGLTDTQYF
>many|TRBV2|TRBJ2-1|TRBD2
TGTGCCAGCAGTCTTACCTTTAGCGGGACGGACAATGAGCAGTTCTTC
CASSLTFSGTDNEQFF
>.|TRBV6-2/TRBV6-3|TRBJ2-2|.
TGTGCCAGCGGATACGGGACATACACCGGGGAGCTGTTTTTT
CASGYGTYTGELFF
>many|TRBV11-2|TRBJ2-7|.
TGTGCCAGCAGCTTTGGCGGCCTGGGCTCCTACGAGCAGTACTTC
CASSFGGLGSYEQYF
>.|TRBV7-3|TRBJ1-3|.
TGTGCCAGCAGCCCCTCGGACAGTGGAGAAGGAAACACCATATATTTT
CASSPSDSGEGNTIYF
>few|TRBV2|TRBJ2-1|TRBD2
TGTGCCAGCAGTGAACGACTAGCGGGAGTCAATGAGCAGTTCTTC
CASSERLAGVNEQFF
>few|TRBV19|TRBJ1-6|.
TGTGCCAGTGGGGACCTGGGGAATTCACCCCTCCACTTT
CASGDLGNSPLHF
>many|TRBV2|TRBJ1-5|TRBD1
TGTGCCAGCGGGAGACAGGGATATCAGCCCCAGCATTTT
CASGRQGYQPQHF